This paragraph covers one T cell receptor beta chain sequence. Its target is not known. Additional DNA sequences in this sample encode the identical CDR3. 13 Jbeta primers and 60 Vbeta primers were used for the PCR. Measured with immunoSEQ multiplex PCR; TCRdb has only the in-frame clones, and not every one. This sample has 99,000 or so clones, with less than 85% found just once. Looked up from germline, CDR1 is MDHEN and CDR2 is SYDVKM. The CDR3 has 15 residues. Trimming shortened V by 8 bases and J by 7 bases, and 21 bases separated the two germline ends. This sample is part of a study of cytomegalovirus exposure and HLA in healthy donors. General study findings and limits: Available immune exposure information covered CMV serostatus only. Most TCR sequences proved rare, with some public TCRs found in many donors. A few CMV-associated chains proved CMV antigen-specific in vitro.

V is TRBV28 and J is TRBJ1-5, with D perhaps matching TRBD1 (6 bases). Sequencing was performed on PBMCs. The clonotype originates from a middle-aged man in good health and CMV-seropositive. CDR3 loop: CASVISRGEKQPQHF. Written as DNA, the CDR3 is TGTGCCAGCGTTATAAGCAGGGGAGAAAAACAGCCCCAGCATTTT.